This TCR beta chain comes out of a study of blood T cell repertoires in COVID-19. Turning to the study itself: COVID-19 samples from acute and convalescent phases originated in the United States, Italy and Spain. PBMCs, B-cell-depleted T cells, or T cells provided the cDNA or gDNA that made up the material.

Germline CDR1 reads LGHDT; CDR2 reads YNNKEL (reference sequence). This CDR3 comprises 16 residues. V lost 4 bases, J lost 3 bases, and 12 bases stayed unmatched. Study processing details: Nucleated cell number was recorded as an estimate derived from reference gene primer amplification. TCRdb keeps only in-frame clones here, not all; method: immunoSEQ multiplex PCR. That table supplies the V and J calls and clone size; D and trimming were determined from the DNA. The sample has over 45,000 clones, over 80% seen once. This chain connects TRBV3-1 (or the pseudogene TRBV3-2) to TRBJ2-7; 7 bases fit TRBD2. Sequencing input: peripheral blood. The sequence came from a man in his 70s with acute or convalescent COVID-19. CDR3 loop: CASSPLRSGTFYEQYF. Written as DNA, the CDR3 is TGTGCCAGCAGCCCCCTAAGGAGCGGGACCTTCTACGAGCAGTACTTC.